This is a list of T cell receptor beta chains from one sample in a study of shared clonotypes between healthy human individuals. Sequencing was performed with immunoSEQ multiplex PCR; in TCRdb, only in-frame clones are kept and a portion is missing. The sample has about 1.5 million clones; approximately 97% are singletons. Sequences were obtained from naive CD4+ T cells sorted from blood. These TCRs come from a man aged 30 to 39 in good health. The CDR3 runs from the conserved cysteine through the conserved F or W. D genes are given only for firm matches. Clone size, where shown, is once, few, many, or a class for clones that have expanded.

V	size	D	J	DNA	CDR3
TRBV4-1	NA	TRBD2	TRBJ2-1	TGCGCCAGCAGCTTTCGCCCACTACAGGGACTAGCGGATTACAATGAGCAGTTCTTC	CASSFRPLQGLADYNEQFF
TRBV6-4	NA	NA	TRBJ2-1	TGTGCCAGCACCTTCAGGGGTTCCTACAATGAGCAGTTCTTC	CASTFRGSYNEQFF
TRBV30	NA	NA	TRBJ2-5	TGTGCCTGGAGTGTTTTGGCGGGAGAGACCCAGTACTTC	CAWSVLAGETQYF
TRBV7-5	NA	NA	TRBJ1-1	TGTGCCAGAAGCAGATTGAACACTGAAGCTTTCTTT	CARSRLNTEAFF
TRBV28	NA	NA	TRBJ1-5	TGTGCCAGCAGACCCAGGGTCCGGGTTGAGCCCCAGCATTTT	CASRPRVRVEPQHF
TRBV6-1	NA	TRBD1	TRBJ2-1	TGTGCCAGCAGAGAGGGAACAGGGGGCAATGAGCAGTTCTTC	CASREGTGGNEQFF
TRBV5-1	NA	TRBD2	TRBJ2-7	TGCGCCAGCAGCTTGGTGGCCCTAGCGGGAGGGTTTTACGAGCAGTACTTC	CASSLVALAGGFYEQYF
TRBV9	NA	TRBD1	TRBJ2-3	TGTGCCAGCACCCTAGGGGGCGGGAGCACAGATACGCAGTATTTT	CASTLGGGSTDTQYF
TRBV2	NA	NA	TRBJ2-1	TGTGCCAGCAGTGAACGGGCCGAGTTCTTC	CASSERAEFF
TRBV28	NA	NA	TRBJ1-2	TGTGCCAGCAGTTTGGGGGGGCGAACAAGAAACTATGGCTACACCTTC	CASSLGGRTRNYGYTF
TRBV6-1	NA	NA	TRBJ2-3	TGTGCCAGCAAGGGTGGGGGCACAGATACGCAGTATTTT	CASKGGGTDTQYF
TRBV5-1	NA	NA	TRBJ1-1	TGCGCCAGCAGCTTGGCCGGCAACACTGAAGCTTTCTTT	CASSLAGNTEAFF
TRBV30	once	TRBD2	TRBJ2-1	TGTGCCTGGAGTGTTGGACTAGCGGGAGAACAATTCTTC	CAWSVGLAGEQFF
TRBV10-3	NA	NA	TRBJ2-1	TGTGCCATCAGTGAGCCTGGTCTCTACAATGAGCAGTTCTTC	CAISEPGLYNEQFF
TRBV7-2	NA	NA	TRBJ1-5	TGTGCCAGCAGCTTAAGCAGGGGTAGCAATCAGCCCCAGCATTTT	CASSLSRGSNQPQHF
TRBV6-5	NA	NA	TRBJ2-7	TGTGCCAGCAGTTATAACTCAAGAAGTGGCTACGAGCAGTACTTC	CASSYNSRSGYEQYF
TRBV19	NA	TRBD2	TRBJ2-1	TGTGCCAGTAGCCAGGGACTAGCGGGAGGGCCGTCCTACAATGAGCAGTTCTTC	CASSQGLAGGPSYNEQFF
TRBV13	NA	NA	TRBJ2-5	TGTGCCAGCAGCGAAGCCGTACGCGGGACATCCCAAGAGACCCAGTACTTC	CASSEAVRGTSQETQYF
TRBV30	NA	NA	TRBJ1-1	TGTGCCTGGAGTGTACGGGATACTGAAGCTTTCTTT	CAWSVRDTEAFF
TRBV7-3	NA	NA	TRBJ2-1	TGTGCCAGCAGCTCCGCGATCAGCGGGAATGAGCAGTTCTTC	CASSSAISGNEQFF
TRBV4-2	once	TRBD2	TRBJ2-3	TGTGCCAGCAGCCAAGGAAGCGGGAGCCCCGATACGCAGTATTTT	CASSQGSGSPDTQYF
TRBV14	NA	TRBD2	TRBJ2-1	TGTGCCAGCAGCCAAGTCGGGCGGGAGGGCGGTGAGCAGTTCTTC	CASSQVGREGGEQFF
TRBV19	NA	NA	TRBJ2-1	TGTGCCAGTAGTATCGGGACCCTAAATGAGCAGTTCTTC	CASSIGTLNEQFF
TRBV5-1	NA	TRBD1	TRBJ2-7	TGCGCCAGCAGCTTGCCGGGACAGCCCTACGAGCAGTACTTC	CASSLPGQPYEQYF
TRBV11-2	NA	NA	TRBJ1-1	TGTGCCAGCAGCTTAGGACGGTTGAACACTGAAGCTTTCTTT	CASSLGRLNTEAFF
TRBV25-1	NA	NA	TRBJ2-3	TGTGCCAGCAGTGATCCCGGGACTGCAGATACGCAGTATTTT	CASSDPGTADTQYF
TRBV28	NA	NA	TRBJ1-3	TGTGCCAGCAGTTTAACGGCTGGAAACACCATATATTTT	CASSLTAGNTIYF
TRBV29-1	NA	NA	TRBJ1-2	TGCAGCGTTGTTGCCGGGGGATGGGGTGGCTACACCTTC	CSVVAGGWGGYTF
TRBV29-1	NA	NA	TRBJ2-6	TGCAGCGTTGGAGACAGGTTTGGGGCCAACGTCCTGACTTTC	CSVGDRFGANVLTF
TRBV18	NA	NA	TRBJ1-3	TGTGCCAGCTCACCTCAGGGTATCCTCTCTGGAAACACCATATATTTT	CASSPQGILSGNTIYF
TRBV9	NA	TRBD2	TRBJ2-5	TGTGCCAGCAGCGTAGGAAATAGCGGGAGGGGAAGGCAAGAGACCCAGTACTTC	CASSVGNSGRGRQETQYF
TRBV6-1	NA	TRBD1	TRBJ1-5	TGTGCCAGCAGTGAAGCTGTAGCAGGGGGGCATCAGCCCCAGCATTTT	CASSEAVAGGHQPQHF
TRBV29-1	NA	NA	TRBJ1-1	TGCAGCGTTGGCCCCCGGCACGGTAACACTGAAGCTTTCTTT	CSVGPRHGNTEAFF
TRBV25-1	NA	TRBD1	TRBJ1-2	TGTGCCAGCAGTGGGGACAGGGTAGTCTACACCTTC	CASSGDRVVYTF
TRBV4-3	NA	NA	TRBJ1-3	TGCGCCAGCAGCCAAGATCGGGTAGGGCGGGACACCATATATTTT	CASSQDRVGRDTIYF
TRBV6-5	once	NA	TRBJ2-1	TGTGCCAGCGGCAGCCGGGACCCGGTGTACGGTGAGCAGTTCTTC	CASGSRDPVYGEQFF
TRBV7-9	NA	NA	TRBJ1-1	TGTGCCAGCAGCTTAGGAAGGGGTGGGACTGAAGCTTTCTTT	CASSLGRGGTEAFF